This T cell receptor beta chain appears in the sequencing data of a study of T cells in Graves' hyperthyroidism and ophthalmopathy. Study results and limitations: A median around 5.9 months before onset, the model predicted ophthalmopathy.

The CDR3 has 12 residues. The ends were cut back, 1 base at V and 10 bases at J, with 8 bases in the middle. Germline loops: CDR1 LGHDT, CDR2 YNNKEL (reference sequence). TCR beta CDR3 regions were amplified from RNA transcripts. HTBI primers were employed in a first-round RT-PCR of the TCR CDR3. TCRdb analysed the multiplex PCR reads with MiXCR anew, one entry per CDR3 protein. The data show roughly 740,000 distinct CDR3 sequences, about a sixth seen once. Clinical symptoms, serum thyroxine and TRAb, thyroid ultrasound and orbital computed tomography together formed the diagnostic basis. Regarding this clonotype: Its matching antigen is unknown.

The genes are TRBV3-1 and TRBJ1-5; D is unclear. The receptor comes from a man aged 18 to 30 with Graves' hyperthyroidism. Specimen: blood. CDR3 sequence reads: CASSQGELPQHF. CDR3 DNA sequence: TGTGCCAGCAGCCAAGGAGAACTCCCCCAGCATTTT.